What follows are 13 T cell receptor beta chains derived from one specimen sequenced in a study of blood T cell repertoires in COVID-19. Profiling relied on immunoSEQ multiplex PCR, and the TCRdb table lists in-frame clones only, not all of them. In the table there are over 300,000 clones, 80% to 90% of which are singletons. Sequencing was carried out using PBMCs or T cells enriched from blood (not recorded which). The source of these receptors is a man aged 25-40 years who had recovered from COVID-19.

The chain couples TRBV19 to TRBJ1-2; 7 bases line up with TRBD1. The V gene's germline CDR1 is LNHDA and CDR2 SQIVND (reference sequence). J lost 4 bases, V lost 7 bases, and 9 bases had no gene match. The CDR3 is made up of 14 amino acids. For the CDR3, the DNA is TGTGCCAGTACCCTAAGGACAGGTCCCTATGGCTACACCTTC. The encoded protein is CASTLRTGPYGYTF.

Written as DNA, the CDR3 is TGTGCCAGCAGCGACGGGGTCGTTATGGGCGAGCAGTACTTC. Encoded protein: CASSDGVVMGEQYF. V gene TRBV25-1 combines with J gene TRBJ2-7, with D possibly TRBD2 on 5 matching bases. The V end lost 6 bases, the J end lost 6 bases, and 18 bases lay between the germline ends. Germline CDR1 is MGHDK and CDR2 is SYGVNS. CDR3 length: 14 residues.

This clone was counted once. V is TRBV29-1 and J is TRBJ1-1, with TRBD1 identical over 11 bases. The CDR3 spans 15 residues. Germline loops: CDR1 SQVTM, CDR2 ANQGSEA. V dropped 7 bases and J dropped 7; count of bases not matched to a gene: 14. The CDR3 loop is CSANGQGALFFEAFF. CDR3 in DNA: TGCAGCGCAAATGGACAGGGGGCCCTCTTTTTTGAAGCTTTCTTT. Combining the CDR3 with reference TRBV29-1 and TRBJ1-1 gives the whole variable domain SAVISQKPSRDICQRGTSLTIQCQVDSQVTMMFWYRQQPGQSLTLIATANQGSEATYESGFVIDKFPISRPNLTFSTLTVSNMSPEDSSIYLCSANGQGALFFEAFFGQGTRLTVV.

V gene TRBV30 combines with J gene TRBJ2-5; TRBD1 is a possible D gene (6 bases). The ends were cut back, 0 bases at V and 6 bases at J, with 14 bases in the middle. This CDR3 has 14 residues. Germline assignment: CDR1 GTSNPN and CDR2 SVGIG (reference sequence). CDR3 residues: CAWSVTGREKTQYF. The CDR3 bases are TGTGCCTGGAGTGTCACAGGGAGAGAAAAGACCCAGTACTTC.

The V and J genes are TRBV10-2 and TRBJ2-2, with 7 bases lining up with TRBD2. CDR3 length equals 16 residues. With 8 bases clipped from V and 0 bases from J, the junction kept 9 bases outside the gene matches. Germline CDR1 WSHSY, CDR2 SAAADI. CDR3: CASHQYGGSNTGELFF. The DNA for the CDR3 is TGCGCCAGCCACCAGTACGGGGGGTCGAACACCGGGGAGCTGTTTTTT.

This chain joins TRBV9 and TRBJ1-2; perhaps TRBD1 as D (5 bases). Trimming removed 0 bases at V and 4 bases at J, with 10 bases between. The germline gives CDR1 SGDLS, CDR2 YYNGEE. This CDR3 has 14 residues. Here the CDR3 DNA reads TGTGCCAGCAGCGTAGGGGGGGAGAGCTATGGCTACACCTTC. This sequence encodes CASSVGGESYGYTF.

This clone occurred once. The chain carries TRBV19 and TRBJ2-5; TRBD2 aligns across 8 bases. Per the germline V gene, CDR1 is LNHDA and CDR2 is SQIVND (reference sequence). The CDR3 has 15 amino acids. Losses at the gene ends were 4 bases for V and 5 bases for J; bases not matched to a gene: 9. The CDR3: CASSRKAGAHETQYF. The CDR3 region has the DNA TGTGCCAGTAGTAGAAAAGCGGGGGCTCACGAGACCCAGTACTTC.

This clone was observed once. Within the sample, other DNA sequences also encode this same CDR3. V and J are TRBV7-9 and TRBJ1-5; D gene ambiguous. Trimming pared 5 bases from V and 4 bases from J, leaving 6 bases between. Germline CDR1 and CDR2: SEHNR and FQNEAQ (reference sequence). The CDR3 consists of 12 residues. The CDR3 nucleotides are TGTGCCAGCAGCCTCCCTAATCAGCCCCAGCATTTT. Residues: CASSLPNQPQHF.

This chain connects TRBV5-1 to TRBJ1-4, with D maybe TRBD1 (6 bases). Trimming took 4 bases from V and 3 from J, leaving 16 bases between them. This CDR3 is built from 16 residues. CDR1 and CDR2 from the germline V gene are SGHRS and YFSETQ. CDR3 in amino acids: CASSAGQGPANEKLFF. CDR3 bases: TGCGCCAGCAGCGCCGGTCAGGGGCCCGCTAATGAAAAACTGTTTTTT.

V gene TRBV3-1 (or the pseudogene TRBV3-2) combines with J gene TRBJ2-7, with D possibly TRBD2 on 5 matching bases. V shed 1 base and J shed 1 base, with 14 bases lying between them. The V gene's germline CDR1 is LGHDT and CDR2 YNNKEL (reference sequence). This CDR3 has 16 residues. The CDR3 nucleotides read TGTGCCAGCAGCCAAGGCTCGGGGATTCAGTCCTACGAGCAGTACTTC. Translation: CASSQGSGIQSYEQYF.

The genes are TRBV5-3 and TRBJ2-3, with TRBD1 matching over 7 bases. TRBV5-3 is an ORF for which the function is uncertain. This CDR3 is built from 14 residues. This CDR3 is CAPGGRGSTDTQYF. The CDR3 nucleotides read TGTGCACCTGGGGGCAGGGGGAGCACAGATACGCAGTATTTT.

The CDR3 is CASSEQPTAYEQYF. The CDR3, as DNA: TGTGCCAGCAGTGAACAGCCGACAGCCTACGAGCAGTACTTC. The chain uses TRBV2 and TRBJ2-7; TRBD1 might be the D (5 bases). Trimming took off 2 bases at V and 2 bases at J, with 10 bases between the two ends. The CDR3 loop spans 14 amino acids. CDR1 SNHLY and CDR2 FYNNEI come from the germline V gene.

Regarding this clone: Mismatch with germline at one junction end may stem from a read error. The CDR3, as DNA: TGTGCCAGCAGCGCCTACGGTGCAGCGGCCACAGATACACAGTATTTT. This translates into CASSAYGAAATDTQYF. The V gene is TRBV9, the J gene TRBJ2-3; D is perhaps TRBD2 (5 bases). The CDR3 is 16 residues long. Germline lookup yields CDR1 SGDLS and CDR2 YYNGEE. Variable domain in full (rest from reference TRBV9 and TRBJ2-3): DSGVTQTPKHLITATGQRVTLRCSPRSGDLSVYWYQQSLDQGLQFLIQYYNGEERAKGNILERFSAQQFPDLHSELNLSSLELGDSALYFCASSAYGAAATDTQYFGPGTRLTVL.